Presented here are 30 T cell receptor beta chains from one specimen sequenced in a study of blood T cell repertoires in COVID-19. Produced via immunoSEQ multiplex PCR; TCRdb's table is partial and in-frame only. Here the sample spans more than 95,000 clones, about 80% being singletons. The sequenced material came from peripheral blood. The receptors were sampled from a human donor in a cohort sampled during active or convalescent COVID-19.

In its sample, this clone was seen a few times. J is TRBJ2-3 and V is TRBV2; 9 bases align to TRBD2. Looked up from germline, CDR1 is SNHLY and CDR2 is FYNNEI. V trimming: 5 bases; J trimming: 5 bases; junction bases outside the gene matches: 11. The CDR3 is 16 amino acids. CDR3 DNA: TGTGCCAGCAGTCCCCGCCAGCGGGGGGTGGTAGATACGCAGTATTTT. It specifies CASSPRQRGVVDTQYF.

This rearrangement joins TRBV6-5 to TRBJ2-3; maybe TRBD1 (5 bases). Germline V CDR1 and CDR2: MNHEY, SVGAGI. The CDR3 spans 13 residues. V shed 7 bases and J shed 5 bases, with 13 bases lying between them. In DNA form, the CDR3 reads TGTGCCAGCAAACTACCAGGGATAGATACGCAGTATTTT. Translating gives CASKLPGIDTQYF.

The chain uses TRBV10-3 and TRBJ2-7, with no clear D. The CDR3 has 13 residues. Between the trimmed V and J ends, which lost 2 bases and 4 bases, there was a span of 9 bases. CDR1 ENHRY and CDR2 SYGVKD come from the germline V gene. The CDR3 reads CAISETPGYEQYF. CDR3 DNA sequence: TGTGCCATCAGTGAGACCCCCGGGTACGAGCAGTACTTC.

The gene calls are TRBV11-2 and TRBJ2-5; weak D call: TRBD1 (6 bases). In germline, CDR1 is SGHAT, CDR2 FQNNGV. The V gene lost 4 bases and the J gene lost 5 bases, with 20 bases spanning the gap. CDR3 size: 16 residues. The CDR3 protein is CASSSANDQRGETQYF. As DNA, the CDR3 is TGTGCCAGCAGCTCAGCAAACGACCAGAGGGGGGAGACCCAGTACTTC.

The gene calls are TRBV27 and TRBJ2-2; maybe TRBD1 (6 bases). Germline lookup yields CDR1 MNHEY and CDR2 SMNVEV (reference sequence). V was trimmed by 0 bases and J by 8 bases, leaving 19 bases between them. The length of the CDR3 is 17 residues. CDR3 sequence (DNA): TGTGCCAGCAGTTTATCCCCACAGGGCCTTAAAACAGGGGAGCTGTTTTTT. Protein sequence: CASSLSPQGLKTGELFF.

V usage is TRBV9 and J usage is TRBJ2-1, with TRBD2 as a possible D gene (5 bases). V shed 7 bases and J shed 4 bases, with 18 bases lying between them. Germline V gene sequence: CDR1 SGDLS, CDR2 YYNGEE. The CDR3 loop spans 15 amino acids. The CDR3 coding sequence is TGTGCCAGCTCCTTGGGAGCCCTCACGTACAATGAGCAGTTCTTC. This sequence encodes CASSLGALTYNEQFF. Drawing the rest from reference TRBV9 and TRBJ2-1, the complete variable domain is DSGVTQTPKHLITATGQRVTLRCSPRSGDLSVYWYQQSLDQGLQFLIQYYNGEERAKGNILERFSAQQFPDLHSELNLSSLELGDSALYFCASSLGALTYNEQFFGPGTRLTVL.

This clone was seen a few times. V is TRBV7-9 and J is TRBJ1-5; no firm D call. The CDR3 has 13 amino acids. Between the trimmed V and J ends, which lost 8 bases and 5 bases, there was a span of 13 bases. Germline CDR1 is SEHNR and CDR2 is FQNEAQ (reference sequence). CDR3 nucleotide sequence: TGTGCCAGCTCCCTAGGGCGGGATCAGCCCCAGCATTTT. It is translated as CASSLGRDQPQHF.

V is TRBV11-2 and J is TRBJ1-3; D is possibly TRBD1 (5 bases). Trimming cost V 5 bases and J 8 bases, with 13 bases left between them. Germline V gene data show CDR1 as SGHAT and CDR2 as FQNNGV. This CDR3 spans 13 amino acids. CDR3 region: CASSQGLGYTIYF. The CDR3, as DNA: TGTGCCAGCAGCCAGGGCCTCGGGTACACCATATATTTT.

The V and J genes are TRBV11-2 and TRBJ2-2; the D gene is possibly TRBD2 (6 bases). Germline CDR1 and CDR2: SGHAT and FQNNGV. V was shortened by 5 bases and J by 11 bases, with 15 bases between the two germline ends. The CDR3 covers 13 residues. The CDR3 bases are TGTGCCAGCAGCCGAGAGGCGGGGTATGAGCTGTTTTTT. Its protein product is CASSREAGYELFF.

The J gene is TRBJ1-1, the V gene TRBV28; D perhaps matches TRBD1 (6 bases). Germline-derived CDR1 and CDR2 are MDHEN and SYDVKM. CDR3 size: 13 residues. The ends were cut back, 6 bases at V and 4 bases at J, with 12 bases in the middle. CDR3 coding DNA: TGTGCCAGCAGGGACAGCGGATCCACTGAAGCTTTCTTT. Amino acids: CASRDSGSTEAFF.

This clone was detected ten times or more. The chain combines TRBV7-2 with TRBJ1-2, with no clear D. Trimming removed 3 bases from V and 1 base from J, with 12 bases in between. CDR3 size: 15 residues. CDR1 SGHTA and CDR2 FQGNSA come from the germline V gene. In DNA form, the CDR3 reads TGTGCCAGCAGCTTGACCGGGAACTTTAACTATGGCTACACCTTC. The encoded protein is CASSLTGNFNYGYTF. Full variable domain (remainder filled in from reference TRBV7-2 and TRBJ1-2): GAGVSQSPSNKVTEKGKDVELRCDPISGHTALYWYRQSLGQGLEFLIYFQGNSAPDKSGLPSDRFSAERTGGSVSTLTIQRTQQEDSAVYLCASSLTGNFNYGYTFGSGTRLTVV.

The chain employs TRBV27 and TRBJ1-2; tentative D call: TRBD1 (6 bases). Germline V lookup: CDR1 MNHEY, CDR2 SMNVEV (reference sequence). The CDR3 is made up of 13 amino acids. The germline V and J ends were trimmed by 1 base and 8 bases, with 11 bases remaining between them. The CDR3 reads CASSLLGGHGYTF. CDR3 bases: TGTGCCAGCAGTTTATTGGGGGGGCACGGCTACACCTTC.

The chain has TRBV4-2 and TRBJ2-4, with D maybe TRBD1 (6 bases). V gave up 0 bases and J gave up 2 bases, with 8 bases separating them. The CDR3 is 15 residues long. Germline V gene data show CDR1 as LGHNA and CDR2 as YNFKEQ. The CDR3 protein is CASSQEGGSKNIQYF. CDR3 DNA: TGTGCCAGCAGCCAAGAAGGGGGTTCCAAAAACATTCAGTACTTC.

The chain is built from TRBV19 and TRBJ1-4, with D perhaps TRBD1 (5 bases). This CDR3 spans 13 amino acids. V was trimmed by 5 bases and J by 6 bases, leaving 10 bases between them. Germline V gene sequence: CDR1 LNHDA, CDR2 SQIVND (reference sequence). CDR3 in amino acids: CASSPGVDEKLFF. CDR3 coding DNA: TGTGCCAGTAGTCCGGGGGTAGATGAAAAACTGTTTTTT.

V and J are TRBV7-6 and TRBJ2-1; 10 positions match TRBD2. The germline V gene encodes CDR1 SGHVS and CDR2 FNYEAQ. The CDR3 is made up of 14 amino acids. J was trimmed by 10 bases and V by 2 bases; bases with no gene match: 5. The CDR3 loop is CASSLSLAGEEQFF. CDR3 coding DNA: TGTGCCAGCAGCTTAAGCCTAGCGGGGGAGGAGCAGTTCTTC.

The chain links TRBV24-1 to TRBJ2-1; 11 bases map to TRBD2. V lost 5 bases to trimming and J lost 8 bases; unmatched junction nucleotides: 7. Germline values: CDR1 KGHDR, CDR2 SFDVKD. The CDR3 consists of 15 residues. CDR3 in amino acids: CATSALAGGRDEQFF. The CDR3 coding sequence is TGTGCCACCAGTGCGCTAGCGGGGGGACGGGATGAGCAGTTCTTC.

This clone showed up just once. CDR3 sequence (DNA): TGTGCCATCAGCGGGGGGGAGAATCAGCCCCAGCATTTT. Translation gives CAISGGENQPQHF. The chain carries TRBV10-3 and TRBJ1-5, with D tentatively TRBD1 (5 bases). Germline CDR1 is ENHRY and CDR2 is SYGVKD. CDR3 length: 13 amino acids. Trimming took 6 bases from V and 4 from J, leaving 10 bases between them.

The chain links TRBV3-1 (or the pseudogene TRBV3-2) to TRBJ1-1, with unresolved D. CDR3 length equals 12 residues. Trimming left V 7 bases short and J 0 bases short, with 6 bases between. Germline V CDR1 and CDR2: LGHDT, YNNKEL (reference sequence). CDR3 DNA sequence: TGTGCCAGCACAGATATGAACACTGAAGCTTTCTTT. Protein: CASTDMNTEAFF.

The V and J genes are TRBV6-1 and TRBJ2-5, with 8 bases aligning to TRBD1. CDR1 is MNHNS and CDR2 is SASEGT in the germline V gene. The ends lost 2 bases at V and 5 bases at J; junction bases unmatched: 7. This CDR3 has 15 amino acids. CDR3 nucleotides: TGTGCCAGCAGTGAAATGGGACAGGCCTGGGAGACCCAGTACTTC. As protein: CASSEMGQAWETQYF.

The V call is TRBV2, the J call TRBJ1-1; 7 bases line up with TRBD1. Trimming cost V 3 bases and J 1 base; bases outside gene matches: 5. The germline gives CDR1 SNHLY, CDR2 FYNNEI. CDR3 length: 15 residues. CDR3 protein: CASSDRQGGNTEAFF. In DNA form, the CDR3 reads TGTGCCAGCAGTGACCGACAGGGAGGGAACACTGAAGCTTTCTTT.

About this clone: The same CDR3 is also encoded by other DNA sequences in this sample. The rearrangement joins TRBV24-1 to TRBJ1-5; TRBD1 matches 7 bases. The CDR3 is 15 amino acids. The germline V gene has CDR1 KGHDR and CDR2 SFDVKD. Unmatched junction bases numbered 3, after V lost 3 bases and J lost 2 bases. This CDR3 is CATSDRQGGNQPQHF. The DNA of the CDR3 is TGTGCCACCAGTGATCGACAGGGAGGCAATCAGCCCCAGCATTTT.

CDR3 nucleotides: TGTGCCAGTAGCATTACCCCGGGACGGGGGGACTATGGCTACACCTTC. It translates to CASSITPGRGDYGYTF. The chain links TRBV19 to TRBJ1-2; D may be TRBD1 (5 bases). The V gene's germline CDR1 is LNHDA and CDR2 SQIVND (reference sequence). CDR3 length: 16 amino acids. With 6 bases removed from V and 3 bases from J, the gap between germline ends came to 20 bases.

The rearrangement uses TRBV2 and TRBJ2-7; possible D gene TRBD2, 6 bases. CDR3 length: 15 amino acids. Germline CDR1 and CDR2: SNHLY and FYNNEI. V gave up 6 bases and J gave up 1 base, with 16 bases separating them. CDR3 loop: CASRVNTGLSYEQYF. The DNA of the CDR3 is TGTGCCAGCAGGGTAAATACGGGACTTTCCTACGAGCAGTACTTC.

The genes are TRBV5-4 and TRBJ2-3; D gene uncertain. The CDR3 is made up of 14 amino acids. Germline V gene sequence: CDR1 SGHNT, CDR2 YYREEE (reference sequence). V dropped 4 bases and J dropped 2 bases, with 11 bases sitting between them. The CDR3 loop is CASSKPGDTDTQYF. DNA of the CDR3: TGTGCCAGCAGCAAGCCAGGTGACACAGATACGCAGTATTTT.

In this sample, this clone turned up a few times. The chain links TRBV7-2 to TRBJ2-2, with 8 bases that match TRBD2. The germline V gene has CDR1 SGHTA and CDR2 FQGNSA. V dropped 2 bases and J dropped 6; count of bases not matched to a gene: 8. CDR3 length: 16 amino acids. DNA for the CDR3: TGTGCCAGCAGCTTACGGGGGGGCGGTTCATCCGGGGAGCTGTTTTTT. This codes for CASSLRGGGSSGELFF.

The gene calls are TRBV19 and TRBJ2-1; tentative D call: TRBD1 (6 bases). The ends were cut back, 5 bases at V and 4 bases at J, with 15 bases in the middle. Germline V CDR1 and CDR2: LNHDA, SQIVND (reference sequence). CDR3 size: 15 residues. The CDR3, as DNA: TGTGCCAGTAGTCCCTTCGGGACAACTTACAATGAGCAGTTCTTC. Its protein product is CASSPFGTTYNEQFF.

This clone was found a few times. The genes are TRBV5-4 and TRBJ1-2; D gene uncertain. This CDR3 has 11 amino acids. CDR1 and CDR2 (germline): SGHNT, YYREEE (reference sequence). Between the trimmed V and J ends, which lost 3 bases and 3 bases, there was a span of 3 bases. CDR3 in DNA: TGTGCCAGCAGCTCTCACTATGGCTACACCTTC. It specifies CASSSHYGYTF.

This chain links TRBV28 with TRBJ1-1, with a tentative D call TRBD1 (5 bases). Per germline, CDR1 MDHEN and CDR2 SYDVKM. V lost 6 bases and J lost 9, with 20 bases in between. CDR3 length: 14 amino acids. The CDR3 DNA reads TGTGCCAGCAGACCGACAGCTCTTACACTGAAAGCTTTCTTT. It translates to CASRPTALTLKAFF.

V gene TRBV27 combines with J gene TRBJ2-5; D gene uncertain. The germline V and J ends were trimmed by 6 bases and 5 bases, with 13 bases remaining between them. Germline lookup yields CDR1 MNHEY and CDR2 SMNVEV (reference sequence). The CDR3 has 13 amino acids. The CDR3 loop reads CASSSPPRETQYF. In nucleotides, the CDR3 is TGTGCCAGCAGCTCCCCGCCCAGGGAGACCCAGTACTTC.

This chain links TRBV2 with TRBJ1-2, with D uncertain. Germline V lookup: CDR1 SNHLY, CDR2 FYNNEI. The V gene lost 7 bases and the J gene lost 5 bases, with 11 bases spanning the gap. This CDR3 comprises 12 residues. The CDR3, as DNA: TGTGCCAGCAAAGAGGGTGGTTATGGCTACACCTTC. This translates into CASKEGGYGYTF.